One and the same sample provided the 26 T cell receptor beta chains below, sequenced in a study of radiation and T cells in renal cell carcinoma. The sample's time point: blood 4 weeks post-SBRT, at nephrectomy. Documented treatment: 15 Gy SBRT to primary tumor, nephrectomy 4 weeks later. Only in-frame clones appear in the TCRdb table, and some are missing; sequencing was by immunoSEQ multiplex PCR. The table lists approximately 150,000 clones, approximately 86% of them singletons. Sequenced material: blood, taken from a patient whose treatment included radiotherapy and nephrectomy. These receptors all come from a woman in her forties or fifties with renal cell carcinoma.

The V and J genes are TRBV18 and TRBJ1-1; D is unresolved. V gave up 5 bases and J gave up 1 base, with 17 bases separating them. Germline CDR1 reads KGHSH; CDR2 reads LQKENI. This CDR3 comprises 16 residues. Here the CDR3 reads CASSTTSLRPNTEAFF. The DNA of the CDR3 is TGTGCCAGCTCAACCACCAGTCTCAGACCGAACACTGAAGCTTTCTTT.

V and J are TRBV6-6 and TRBJ2-7; D remains ambiguous. V lost 4 bases, J lost 4 bases, and 14 bases lay in between. CDR3 length equals 14 residues. The germline V gene has CDR1 MNHNY and CDR2 SVGAGI (reference sequence). Here the CDR3 DNA reads TGTGCCAGCAGTTCCCCGCGGACGGCGTACGAGCAGTACTTC. The encoded protein is CASSSPRTAYEQYF.

A few counts support this clone. J is TRBJ2-3 and V is TRBV5-1; 12 bases map to TRBD2. Germline loops: CDR1 SGHRS, CDR2 YFSETQ. This CDR3 is built from 15 residues. The J segment lost 4 bases and the V segment lost 6 bases, leaving 6 bases of the junction unmatched. CDR3 in DNA: TGCGCCAGCACCTCGACTAGCGGGGGTGCAGATACGCAGTATTTT. Translating gives CASTSTSGGADTQYF.

V and J are TRBV7-2 and TRBJ2-7; no clear D gene. CDR1 SGHTA and CDR2 FQGNSA come from the germline V gene. V was clipped by 5 bases and J by 2 bases, with 19 bases between them. The CDR3 totals 16 residues. CDR3: CASSPSRLLVPYEQYF. Written as DNA, the CDR3 is TGTGCCAGCAGCCCTTCGAGGCTGCTGGTCCCCTACGAGCAGTACTTC. The full variable domain, rest sourced from reference TRBV7-2 and TRBJ2-7, is GAGVSQSPSNKVTEKGKDVELRCDPISGHTALYWYRQSLGQGLEFLIYFQGNSAPDKSGLPSDRFSAERTGGSVSTLTIQRTQQEDSAVYLCASSPSRLLVPYEQYFGPGTRLTVT.

This clone is a singleton in its sample. The V call is TRBV7-7, the J call TRBJ1-1; D ambiguous. The V gene lost 5 bases and the J gene lost 11 bases, with 18 bases spanning the gap. There are 13 residues in the CDR3. Per the germline V gene, CDR1 is SSHAT and CDR2 is FNYEAQ (reference sequence). The CDR3 DNA reads as TGTGCCAGCAGCCCCCTCGACGCCCCCCCGGCTTTCTTT. It yields the protein CASSPLDAPPAFF.

The chain links TRBV19 to TRBJ1-4, with TRBD1 identical over 7 bases. Trimming cost V 6 bases and J 5 bases; bases outside gene matches: 9. The CDR3 sequence is 15 residues long. Germline values: CDR1 LNHDA, CDR2 SQIVND (reference sequence). The CDR3 reads CASRGGDRQNEKLFF. CDR3 nucleotide sequence: TGTGCCAGTAGGGGAGGGGACAGACAAAATGAAAAACTGTTTTTT.

J is TRBJ2-3 and V is TRBV10-1, with D tentatively TRBD2 (7 bases). Germline assignment: CDR1 WNHNN and CDR2 SYGVQD (reference sequence). V was clipped by 3 bases and J by 1 base, with 11 bases between them. The CDR3 has 15 residues. CDR3 sequence (DNA): TGCGCCAGCAGTGAACGGGGGGCCCGCACAGATACGCAGTATTTT. Amino acid sequence: CASSERGARTDTQYF.

The chain has TRBV25-1 and TRBJ1-2; D ambiguous. V dropped 4 bases and J dropped 4 bases, with 7 bases sitting between them. Per germline, CDR1 MGHDK and CDR2 SYGVNS. This CDR3 has 12 amino acids. DNA of the CDR3: TGTGCCAGCAGTGTGGGGTTCTATGGCTACACCTTC. It is translated as CASSVGFYGYTF.

In this sample, this clone turned up once. The V and J genes are TRBV4-1 and TRBJ1-5, with a possible D match to TRBD1 (6 bases). Germline CDR1 is MGHRA and CDR2 is YSYEKL. There are 14 residues in the CDR3. V was cut by 8 bases and J by 5 bases, with 16 bases left in between. The CDR3 protein is CASSKKGDDQPQHF. In DNA, the CDR3 is TGCGCCAGCTCCAAGAAGGGGGACGATCAGCCCCAGCATTTT.

This clone was seen more than once but under ten times. This chain links TRBV2 with TRBJ2-1; the D call may be TRBD1 or TRBD2 (5 bases each). Germline V CDR1 and CDR2: SNHLY, FYNNEI. Trimming took off 1 base at V and 7 bases at J, with 8 bases between the two ends. This CDR3 is built from 13 residues. DNA of the CDR3: TGTGCCAGCAGTGAAGGGGACCTTAATGAGCAGTTCTTC. Protein product: CASSEGDLNEQFF. Based on the CDR3 plus reference TRBV2 and TRBJ2-1, the full variable domain is EPEVTQTPSHQVTQMGQEVILRCVPISNHLYFYWYRQILGQKVEFLVSFYNNEISEKSEIFDDQFSVERPDGSNFTLKIRSTKLEDSAMYFCASSEGDLNEQFFGPGTRLTVL.

The J gene is TRBJ2-7, the V gene TRBV5-1, with D unresolved. Trimming shortened V by 3 bases and J by 9 bases, and 13 bases separated the two germline ends. Germline loops: CDR1 SGHRS, CDR2 YFSETQ. The CDR3 loop spans 12 amino acids. The CDR3 spells CASSSTLDGQYF. The CDR3 DNA sequence: TGCGCCAGCAGCTCAACCCTGGATGGGCAGTACTTC.

This rearrangement joins TRBV2 to TRBJ1-3; D is ambiguous. Trimming removed 9 bases from V and 0 bases from J, with 12 bases in between. Germline-derived CDR1 and CDR2 are SNHLY and FYNNEI. The CDR3 loop spans 14 amino acids. The CDR3 region is CASRATNSGNTIYF. In DNA, the CDR3 is TGTGCCAGTCGCGCCACAAACTCTGGAAACACCATATATTTT.

Comment on this clone: The junction shows a germline mismatch at one end, possibly a read error. The chain couples TRBV18 to TRBJ2-1, with D possibly TRBD2 on 7 matching bases. Germline CDR1 reads KGHSH; CDR2 reads LQKENI. This CDR3 contains 15 residues. The CDR3, as DNA: TGTGCCAACTCAAGGGGGGGGGCATCCTACAATGAGCAGTTCTTC. This encodes CANSRGGASYNEQFF.

The chain joins TRBV7-2 to TRBJ1-2; D not certain. There are 14 residues in the CDR3. Per the germline V gene, CDR1 is SGHTA and CDR2 is FQGNSA. V lost 5 bases, J lost 0 bases, and 10 bases lay in between. The DNA of the CDR3 is TGTGCCAGCAGCCTACGACGGACTAACTATGGCTACACCTTC. Translated, it gives CASSLRRTNYGYTF. The full variable domain, rest sourced from reference TRBV7-2 and TRBJ1-2, is GAGVSQSPSNKVTEKGKDVELRCDPISGHTALYWYRQSLGQGLEFLIYFQGNSAPDKSGLPSDRFSAERTGGSVSTLTIQRTQQEDSAVYLCASSLRRTNYGYTFGSGTRLTVV.

This rearrangement joins TRBV5-4 to TRBJ1-5, with 7 bases that match TRBD1. Trimming at V came to 4 bases and at J to 5 bases, leaving 6 bases not matched to a gene. CDR1 is SGHNT and CDR2 is YYREEE in the germline V gene (reference sequence). The CDR3 spans 14 residues. CDR3 amino acids: CASSMGQTHQPQHF. In nucleotides, the CDR3 is TGTGCCAGCAGCATGGGACAGACGCATCAGCCCCAGCATTTT.

The J gene is TRBJ2-3, the V gene TRBV7-2; no definite D call. Trimming left V 5 bases short and J 2 bases short, with 14 bases between. Germline-derived CDR1 and CDR2 are SGHTA and FQGNSA. This CDR3 contains 15 residues. The DNA for the CDR3 is TGTGCCAGCAGCCCACTGGTTGGCACCACAGATACGCAGTATTTT. This sequence encodes CASSPLVGTTDTQYF.

This clone was seen a few times. This chain connects TRBV7-2 to TRBJ2-7, with 13 positions matching TRBD2. CDR1 and CDR2 from the germline V gene are SGHTA and FQGNSA. The CDR3 is 16 amino acids. V lost 6 bases to trimming and J lost 4 bases; unmatched junction nucleotides: 9. The CDR3 spells CASSLGLAGDGYEQYF. Here the CDR3 DNA reads TGTGCCAGCAGTCTCGGACTAGCGGGAGATGGATACGAGCAGTACTTC.

The count of this clone is one. This sequence joins TRBV2 and TRBJ1-2; no definite D call. The ends were cut back, 4 bases at V and 8 bases at J, with 14 bases in the middle. Per the germline V gene, CDR1 is SNHLY and CDR2 is FYNNEI. The CDR3 is 13 residues long. In DNA, the CDR3 is TGTGCCAGCAGTGTTGGGCCGACGGGCGGCTACACCTTC. It is translated as CASSVGPTGGYTF.

In DNA, the CDR3 is TGTGCCAGCAGTGAAGGGGGCAGGGCGAACACCGGGGAGCTGTTTTTT. Its translation: CASSEGGRANTGELFF. This chain connects TRBV6-1 to TRBJ2-2, with a tentative D call TRBD1 (5 bases). The CDR3 has 16 residues. Trimming stripped 1 base from V and 0 bases from J, with 9 bases between. CDR1 is MNHNS and CDR2 is SASEGT in the germline V gene.

The chain links TRBV9 to TRBJ1-4; 7 positions match TRBD1. J gave up 4 bases and V 1 base, and 4 bases lay outside the gene matches. The CDR3 runs to 15 residues. Per germline, CDR1 SGDLS and CDR2 YYNGEE. Here the CDR3 reads CASSVSGQVNEKLFF. CDR3 coding DNA: TGTGCCAGCAGCGTAAGCGGACAGGTTAATGAAAAACTGTTTTTT.

The rearrangement uses TRBV5-4 and TRBJ2-1; no reliable D call. Between the trimmed V and J ends, which lost 5 bases and 6 bases, there was a span of 15 bases. Germline CDR1 reads SGHNT; CDR2 reads YYREEE (reference sequence). This CDR3 spans 14 amino acids. CDR3 region: CASSDATFANEQFF. The CDR3 DNA sequence: TGTGCCAGCAGTGACGCTACTTTTGCCAATGAGCAGTTCTTC.

This chain links TRBV9 with TRBJ1-3, with no clear D. The V gene lost 2 bases and the J gene lost 0 bases, with 9 bases spanning the gap. From germline, CDR1 is SGDLS and CDR2 YYNGEE. This CDR3 contains 15 residues. The CDR3 DNA reads TGTGCCAGCAGCGTTGACACTAACTCTGGAAACACCATATATTTT. It codes for CASSVDTNSGNTIYF.

The chain has TRBV4-3 and TRBJ2-2; D is ambiguous. The CDR3 runs 14 residues. From germline, CDR1 is LGHNA and CDR2 YSLEER. Trimming cost V 0 bases and J 7 bases, with 9 bases left between them. CDR3 in amino acids: CASSQDTGFGELFF. CDR3 DNA: TGCGCCAGCAGCCAAGATACCGGATTCGGGGAGCTGTTTTTT.

This clone was detected a few times. V and J are TRBV7-9 and TRBJ2-7; a weak D match, TRBD1 (6 bases). The germline V gene has CDR1 SEHNR and CDR2 FQNEAQ (reference sequence). Trimming stripped 3 bases from V and 5 bases from J, with 17 bases between. This CDR3 is 15 amino acids long. CDR3 nucleotide sequence: TGTGCCAGCAGCTTTGGGTCAGGGGATACCCACGAGCAGTACTTC. Its translation: CASSFGSGDTHEQYF.

This clone occurred a few times. The J gene is TRBJ2-1, the V gene TRBV28, with D tentatively TRBD2 (5 bases). Trimming removed 3 bases from V and 5 bases from J, with 8 bases in between. The CDR3 is 13 residues long. The germline V gene has CDR1 MDHEN and CDR2 SYDVKM. For the CDR3, the DNA is TGTGCCAGCAGTTTGAGGGTCAACAATGAGCAGTTCTTC. As protein: CASSLRVNNEQFF.

V is TRBV7-9 and J is TRBJ2-7, with 8 bases matching TRBD1. The V and J ends lost 5 bases and 0 bases, in that order; junction bases with no gene match: 3. The CDR3 extends over 14 amino acids. CDR1 and CDR2 (germline): SEHNR, FQNEAQ (reference sequence). The CDR3 reads CASSMGQASYEQYF. The CDR3 region has the DNA TGTGCCAGCAGCATGGGACAGGCCTCCTACGAGCAGTACTTC.